These 15 T cell receptor beta chains were sequenced from one sample in a study of T cell responses to AZD1222 COVID-19 vaccine. Sequencing used immunoSEQ multiplex PCR; TCRdb keeps in-frame clones, though not all of them. The data hold almost 80,000 clones, with approximately 90% observed a single time. Here the sequenced sample was peripheral blood, taken on day 0 of AZD1222 vaccination. Receptors were obtained from an adult in good health.

The CDR3 nucleotides read TGTGCCAGCGCCGGGACAGGGGGGCTCAATGAGCAGTTCTTC. Its translation is CASAGTGGLNEQFF. The chain combines TRBV9 with TRBJ2-1, with 11 bases that match TRBD1. The germline V gene has CDR1 SGDLS and CDR2 YYNGEE. Unmatched junction bases numbered 6, after V lost 7 bases and J lost 6 bases. The CDR3 sequence is 14 residues long.

V usage is TRBV7-9 and J usage is TRBJ2-3; the D gene is possibly TRBD1 (5 bases). Germline lookup yields CDR1 SEHNR and CDR2 FQNEAQ (reference sequence). The germline V and J ends were trimmed by 1 base and 6 bases, with 11 bases remaining between them. The CDR3 has 14 amino acids. The CDR3 DNA sequence: TGTGCCAGCAGCTTAGGGGGCCAGCTGGATACGCAGTATTTT. It is translated as CASSLGGQLDTQYF.

The V call is TRBV7-2, the J call TRBJ2-1, with D perhaps matching TRBD2 (5 bases). Germline V lookup: CDR1 SGHTA, CDR2 FQGNSA. This CDR3 is built from 15 residues. The V and J ends lost 5 bases and 8 bases respectively, with 19 bases between them. CDR3 DNA sequence: TGTGCCAGCAGCCCGCTCGAGCGGATTCGGCATGAGCAGTTCTTC. Protein: CASSPLERIRHEQFF.

The CDR3 spells CASSFYGTSGINEQFF. The CDR3 DNA reads as TGCGCCAGCAGCTTTTATGGGACTAGCGGAATCAATGAGCAGTTCTTC. The rearrangement uses TRBV5-1 and TRBJ2-1; 11 nucleotides align to TRBD2. CDR3 length: 16 residues. In germline, CDR1 is SGHRS, CDR2 YFSETQ. J lost 6 bases, V lost 2 bases, and 7 bases had no gene match.

V is TRBV14 and J is TRBJ2-4; TRBD2 matches at 10 bases. The germline V gene has CDR1 SGHDN and CDR2 FVKESK. The CDR3 covers 15 residues. V lost 2 bases to trimming and J lost 9 bases; unmatched junction nucleotides: 7. For the CDR3, the DNA is TGTGCCAGCAGCCAATCCAGCGGGAGGGGGGGCATTCAGTACTTC. Translated, it gives CASSQSSGRGGIQYF.

The chain combines TRBV5-5 with TRBJ1-1, with a possible D match to TRBD1 (6 bases). The V and J ends lost 4 bases and 3 bases respectively, with 10 bases between them. The CDR3 contains 13 residues. Germline V gives CDR1 SGHKS, CDR2 YYEKEE (reference sequence). The CDR3 DNA is TGTGCCAGCAGCACACAGGGAGACACTGAAGCTTTCTTT. It encodes CASSTQGDTEAFF.

The rearrangement uses TRBV6-5 and TRBJ2-5; D may be TRBD2 (7 bases). The CDR3 is 14 residues long. V was clipped by 11 bases and J by 0 bases, with 16 bases between them. CDR1 is MNHEY, CDR2 SVGAGI, per germline. The CDR3 is CAASLGGHQETQYF. The CDR3 nucleotides read TGTGCCGCAAGTTTGGGGGGGCACCAAGAGACCCAGTACTTC.

V gene TRBV9 combines with J gene TRBJ2-4; D remains ambiguous. V dropped 0 bases and J dropped 8 bases, with 6 bases sitting between them. The CDR3 has 12 residues. Germline V lookup: CDR1 SGDLS, CDR2 YYNGEE. The CDR3, as DNA: TGTGCCAGCAGCGTAGATAACGACATTCAGTACTTC. Translation gives CASSVDNDIQYF.

The V call is TRBV9, the J call TRBJ1-3; TRBD1 matches 7 bases. The CDR3 has 16 amino acids. The germline CDR1 and CDR2 sequences are SGDLS and YYNGEE. Trimming cost V 3 bases and J 3 bases; bases outside gene matches: 9. The CDR3 DNA sequence: TGTGCCAGCAGCGAGGGAAGACAGGGACTTGGAAACACCATATATTTT. Its translation: CASSEGRQGLGNTIYF. Complete variable domain (other parts from reference TRBV9 and TRBJ1-3): DSGVTQTPKHLITATGQRVTLRCSPRSGDLSVYWYQQSLDQGLQFLIQYYNGEERAKGNILERFSAQQFPDLHSELNLSSLELGDSALYFCASSEGRQGLGNTIYFGEGSWLTVV.

The chain is built from TRBV28 and TRBJ2-7; 8 positions match TRBD2. The CDR3 has 15 residues. From germline, CDR1 is MDHEN and CDR2 SYDVKM. The V segment lost 6 bases and the J segment 4 bases; nucleotides outside the gene matches: 11. CDR3 protein: CASRIGGGDEYEQYF. CDR3 nucleotides: TGTGCCAGCAGAATCGGGGGGGGAGATGAGTACGAGCAGTACTTC.

The chain carries TRBV7-8 and TRBJ1-1, with D possibly being TRBD1 (5 bases). Per germline, CDR1 SGHVS and CDR2 FQNEAQ. The CDR3 totals 14 residues. Trimming shortened V by 3 bases and J by 3 bases, and 11 bases separated the two germline ends. The CDR3 spells CASSLSGTDTEAFF. Written as DNA, the CDR3 is TGTGCCAGCAGCTTGTCCGGGACCGACACTGAAGCTTTCTTT.

This chain uses TRBV12-5 with TRBJ1-2; D not certain. This CDR3 is built from 15 residues. Trimming removed 1 base from V and 0 bases from J, with 9 bases in between. Germline CDR1 reads LGHNT; CDR2 reads FRNRAP. The CDR3 bases are TGTGCTAGTGGTTTGGGATTCAGAACTAACTATGGCTACACCTTC. Its translation is CASGLGFRTNYGYTF.

The gene calls are TRBV5-1 and TRBJ2-1, with 7 bases identical to TRBD2. This CDR3 comprises 19 residues. Per the germline V gene, CDR1 is SGHRS and CDR2 is YFSETQ. V was pared by 0 bases and J by 4 bases, with 16 bases of the junction left unmatched. CDR3 nucleotides: TGCGCCAGCAGCTTGGTGAGCGGGGAGGAAGGGTTGGGGTACAATGAGCAGTTCTTC. Translation: CASSLVSGEEGLGYNEQFF.

V gene TRBV12-3 or TRBV12-4 combines with J gene TRBJ1-2; perhaps TRBD1 as D (5 bases). This CDR3 has 13 residues. The ends were cut back, 3 bases at V and 6 bases at J, with 11 bases in the middle. The DNA of the CDR3 is TGTGCCAGCAGTTTGGTTACAGGTGATGGCTACACCTTC. Translated, it gives CASSLVTGDGYTF.

J is TRBJ2-7 and V is TRBV19; D perhaps matches TRBD1 (5 bases). The V end was cut by 6 bases, the J end by 3 bases, with 12 bases between. The germline gives CDR1 LNHDA, CDR2 SQIVND (reference sequence). This CDR3 has 13 amino acids. The CDR3 loop reads CASSADTFYEQYF. The DNA of the CDR3 is TGTGCCAGTAGCGCGGACACCTTCTACGAGCAGTACTTC. Full variable domain (rest looked up from reference TRBV19 and TRBJ2-7): DGGITQSPKYLFRKEGQNVTLSCEQNLNHDAMYWYRQDPGQGLRLIYYSQIVNDFQKGDIAEGYSVSREKKESFPLTVTSAQKNPTAFYLCASSADTFYEQYFGPGTRLTVT.